The sequence of this T cell receptor beta chain was determined in a study of CD8+ T cells in alopecia areata. The study, taken as a whole, reports: Baseline CD8+ expansion's link to response remains uncertain, as there was one nonresponder. While patients received tofacitinib, many expanded lesional clones remained present in scalp and blood. The study found tofacitinib significantly decreased scalp clonality and expanded CD8+ clones among the top 100.

Of note for this clone: Its antigen is not identified.

Trimming removed 0 bases from V and 13 bases from J, with 13 bases in between. This CDR3 has 12 amino acids. Germline loops: CDR1 SGDLS, CDR2 YYNGEE. It was cDNA, reverse transcribed from extracted RNA, that served as the sequencing template. Clones were read by immunoSEQ multiplex PCR, and TCRdb kept only the in-frame ones, dropping some. Among tens of thousands of clones listed, roughly 28% were seen once. Stated treatment: oral pan-JAK inhibitor, 5-10 mg twice daily. The sequencing here drew on CD8+ T cells sorted from blood, taken at week 4, from a patient treated with tofacitinib. The receptor was isolated from a human donor with alopecia areata. The chain combines TRBV9 with TRBJ1-2; D perhaps matches TRBD1 (6 bases). The CDR3 region has the DNA TGTGCCAGCAGCGTAGACAGGGAGGTTCTCACCTTC. It codes for CASSVDREVLTF.